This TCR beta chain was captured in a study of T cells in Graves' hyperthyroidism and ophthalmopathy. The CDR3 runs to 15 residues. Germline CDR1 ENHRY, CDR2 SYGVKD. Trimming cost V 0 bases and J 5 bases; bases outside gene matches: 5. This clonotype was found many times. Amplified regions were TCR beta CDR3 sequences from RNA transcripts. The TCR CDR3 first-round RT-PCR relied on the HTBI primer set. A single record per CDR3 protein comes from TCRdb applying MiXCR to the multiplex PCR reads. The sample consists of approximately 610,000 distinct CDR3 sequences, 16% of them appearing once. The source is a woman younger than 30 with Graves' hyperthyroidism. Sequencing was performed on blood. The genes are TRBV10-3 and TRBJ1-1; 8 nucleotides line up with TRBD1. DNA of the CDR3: TGTGCCATCAGTGAGTCACAGGGGGATTGGACTGAAGCTTTCTTT. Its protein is CAISESQGDWTEAFF.